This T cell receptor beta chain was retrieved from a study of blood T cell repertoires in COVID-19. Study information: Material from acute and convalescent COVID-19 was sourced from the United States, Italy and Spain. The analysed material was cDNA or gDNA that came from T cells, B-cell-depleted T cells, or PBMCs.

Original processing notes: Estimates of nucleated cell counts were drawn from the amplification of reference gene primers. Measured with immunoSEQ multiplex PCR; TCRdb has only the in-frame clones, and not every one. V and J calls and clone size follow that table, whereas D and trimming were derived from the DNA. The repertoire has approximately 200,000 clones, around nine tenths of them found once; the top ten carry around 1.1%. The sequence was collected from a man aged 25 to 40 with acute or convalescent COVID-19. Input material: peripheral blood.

The CDR3 region has the DNA TGCGCCAGCAGCCAAGGGCTCCGCGGGGGTTTTCAGTACTTC. It yields the protein CASSQGLRGGFQYF. The rearrangement joins TRBV4-1 to TRBJ2-5; the match to TRBD2 covers 7 bases. J lost 11 bases, V lost 1 base, and 10 bases had no gene match. CDR1 and CDR2 from the germline V gene are MGHRA and YSYEKL. This CDR3 region has 14 residues.